The 11 T cell receptor beta chains reported below all come from one sample, sequenced in a study of T-cell memory formation after mild COVID-19. Via MiXCR, TCRdb re-called the 5' RACE reads, giving one row per CDR3 protein. Of hundreds of thousands of distinct CDR3 sequences in the sample, 25% to 30% were seen once. The sequenced material came from PBMCs or a T cell subset sorted from them (not recorded which). These receptor sequences come from an adult woman who had mild COVID-19 (a few samples of this study predate the infection). Cell type and time point are not known.

V gene TRBV9 combines with J gene TRBJ2-1; a possible D gene is TRBD2 (6 bases). Germline V gives CDR1 SGDLS, CDR2 YYNGEE. The length of the CDR3 is 17 residues. The V gene lost 3 bases and the J gene lost 0 bases, with 16 bases spanning the gap. The CDR3 region has the DNA TGTGCCAGCAGCGGGGAGGACCGGACGAGCTCCTACAATGAGCAGTTCTTC. This sequence encodes CASSGEDRTSSYNEQFF. The entire variable domain, with the rest obtained from reference TRBV9 and TRBJ2-1, is as follows: DSGVTQTPKHLITATGQRVTLRCSPRSGDLSVYWYQQSLDQGLQFLIQYYNGEERAKGNILERFSAQQFPDLHSELNLSSLELGDSALYFCASSGEDRTSSYNEQFFGPGTRLTVL.

The chain is built from TRBV7-8 and TRBJ2-2; D possibly corresponds to TRBD1 (6 bases). CDR1 is SGHVS and CDR2 is FQNEAQ in the germline V gene. The CDR3 spans 17 residues. With 2 bases removed from V and 5 bases from J, the gap between germline ends came to 18 bases. CDR3 residues: CASSLSGGQSRTGELFF. The CDR3 DNA reads TGTGCCAGCAGCTTATCTGGCGGACAGTCGAGGACCGGGGAGCTGTTTTTT.

The rearrangement uses TRBV7-6 and TRBJ2-7, with 12 bases identical to TRBD2. V shed 5 bases and J 2 bases; nucleotides not matched to a gene: 7. Germline loops: CDR1 SGHVS, CDR2 FNYEAQ. The CDR3 has 16 residues. The CDR3 DNA reads as TGTGCCAGCAGCCACCGACTAGCGGGAGCCCCCTACGAGCAGTACTTC. Translation gives CASSHRLAGAPYEQYF.

The gene calls are TRBV5-1 and TRBJ2-1, with a tentative D call TRBD2 (6 bases). V dropped 3 bases and J dropped 0 bases, with 13 bases sitting between them. The CDR3 loop spans 16 amino acids. Germline V lookup: CDR1 SGHRS, CDR2 YFSETQ. This chain's CDR3 is CASSSRDWPSYNEQFF. DNA of the CDR3: TGCGCCAGCAGCTCCCGGGACTGGCCCTCCTACAATGAGCAGTTCTTC.

This clonotype was counted only a few times. The gene calls are TRBV7-6 and TRBJ2-3; D not certain. Per the germline V gene, CDR1 is SGHVS and CDR2 is FNYEAQ. V dropped 4 bases and J dropped 2 bases, with 7 bases sitting between them. This CDR3 comprises 13 residues. In nucleotides, the CDR3 is TGTGCCAGCAGCTCCAGACTCACAGATACGCAGTATTTT. Translation gives CASSSRLTDTQYF.

The chain joins TRBV4-1 to TRBJ1-2; D is unclear. The CDR3 totals 16 residues. Germline assignment: CDR1 MGHRA and CDR2 YSYEKL. Trimming removed 7 bases at V and 5 bases at J, with 23 bases between. The CDR3 region has the DNA TGCGCCAGCACCCCTACCTCGGGTGCCGGTTTATATGGCTACACCTTC. Translating it yields CASTPTSGAGLYGYTF.

This chain connects TRBV12-3 or TRBV12-4 to TRBJ1-4, with a possible D match to TRBD1 (6 bases). The CDR3 sequence is 14 residues long. V lost 5 bases and J 7 bases, leaving 14 bases between the germline ends. The CDR3 here is CASSLGGGPEKLFF. CDR3 DNA sequence: TGTGCCAGCAGTCTGGGAGGGGGTCCTGAAAAACTGTTTTTT.

The genes are TRBV5-4 and TRBJ2-5; weak D call: TRBD1 (5 bases). Trimming shortened V by 0 bases and J by 2 bases, and 5 bases separated the two germline ends. This CDR3 comprises 13 residues. Germline loops: CDR1 SGHNT, CDR2 YYREEE (reference sequence). CDR3 sequence (DNA): TGTGCCAGCAGCTTGGACAGGCAAGAGACCCAGTACTTC. This encodes CASSLDRQETQYF.

V gene TRBV10-3 combines with J gene TRBJ2-7; TRBD1 matches at 8 bases. Germline loops: CDR1 ENHRY, CDR2 SYGVKD. V gave up 3 bases and J gave up 3 bases; unmatched junction bases: 4. The length of the CDR3 is 14 residues. In nucleotides, the CDR3 is TGTGCCATCAGTGAAGGACAGGGTTTCTACGAGCAGTACTTC. Amino acid sequence: CAISEGQGFYEQYF.

This clonotype was found many times. The chain joins TRBV9 to TRBJ2-1, with 7 bases that match TRBD2. From germline, CDR1 is SGDLS and CDR2 YYNGEE. CDR3 size: 16 residues. V lost 0 bases to trimming and J lost 3 bases; unmatched junction nucleotides: 6. For the CDR3, the DNA is TGTGCCAGCAGCGTAGCTTTACTAGCGAGCTACAATGAGCAGTTCTTC. It is translated as CASSVALLASYNEQFF.

The genes are TRBV5-1 and TRBJ2-2, with D possibly called TRBD1 or TRBD2 (5 bases each). Trimming shortened V by 5 bases and J by 7 bases, and 12 bases separated the two germline ends. CDR1 is SGHRS and CDR2 is YFSETQ in the germline V gene. This CDR3 is 13 amino acids long. In DNA, the CDR3 is TGCGCCAGCAGTGTTGTGGGGGACGGGGAGCTGTTTTTT. Residues: CASSVVGDGELFF.